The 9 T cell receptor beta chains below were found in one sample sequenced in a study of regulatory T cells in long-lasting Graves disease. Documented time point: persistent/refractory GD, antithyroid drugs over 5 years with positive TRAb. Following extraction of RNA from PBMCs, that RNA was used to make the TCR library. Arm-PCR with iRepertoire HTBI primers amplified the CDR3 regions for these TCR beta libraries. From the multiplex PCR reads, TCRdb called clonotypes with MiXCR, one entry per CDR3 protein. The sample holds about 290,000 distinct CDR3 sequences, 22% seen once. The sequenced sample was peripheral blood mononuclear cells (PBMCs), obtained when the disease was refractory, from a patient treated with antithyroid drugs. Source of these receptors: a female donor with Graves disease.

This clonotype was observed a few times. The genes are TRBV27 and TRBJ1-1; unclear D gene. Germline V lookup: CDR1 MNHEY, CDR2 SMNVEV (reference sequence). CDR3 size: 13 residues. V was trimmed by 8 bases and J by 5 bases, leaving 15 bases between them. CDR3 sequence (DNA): TGTGCCAGCCTGGATGGGATCAGGACTGAAGCTTTCTTT. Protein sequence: CASLDGIRTEAFF.

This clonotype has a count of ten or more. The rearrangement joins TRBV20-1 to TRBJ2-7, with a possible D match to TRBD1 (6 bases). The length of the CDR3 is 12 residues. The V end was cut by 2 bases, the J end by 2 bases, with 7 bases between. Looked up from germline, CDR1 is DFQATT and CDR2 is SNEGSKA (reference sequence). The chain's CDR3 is CSARTGTYEQYF. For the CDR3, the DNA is TGCAGTGCTAGAACAGGGACCTACGAGCAGTACTTC.

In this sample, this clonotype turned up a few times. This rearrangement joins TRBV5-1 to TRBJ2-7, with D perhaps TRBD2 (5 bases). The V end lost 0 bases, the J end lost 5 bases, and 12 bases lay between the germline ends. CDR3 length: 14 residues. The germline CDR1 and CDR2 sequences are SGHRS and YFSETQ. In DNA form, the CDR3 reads TGCGCCAGCAGCTTGGCGAGGGTTGGCGACGAGCAGTACTTC. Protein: CASSLARVGDEQYF. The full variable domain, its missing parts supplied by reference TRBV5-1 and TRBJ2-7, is KAGVTQTPRYLIKTRGQQVTLSCSPISGHRSVSWYQQTPGQGLQFLFEYFSETQRNKGNFPGRFSGRQFSNSRSEMNVSTLELGDSALYLCASSLARVGDEQYFGPGTRLTVT.

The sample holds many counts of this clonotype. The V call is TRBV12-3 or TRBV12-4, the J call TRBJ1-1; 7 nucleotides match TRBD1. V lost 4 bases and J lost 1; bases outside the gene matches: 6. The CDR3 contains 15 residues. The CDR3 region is CASSWGAGGNTEAFF. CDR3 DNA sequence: TGTGCCAGCAGTTGGGGGGCAGGGGGGAACACTGAAGCTTTCTTT.

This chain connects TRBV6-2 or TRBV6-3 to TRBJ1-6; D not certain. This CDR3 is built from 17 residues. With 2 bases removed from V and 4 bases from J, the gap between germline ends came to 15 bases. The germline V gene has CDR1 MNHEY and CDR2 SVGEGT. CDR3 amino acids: CASSYGRPHGYNSPLHF. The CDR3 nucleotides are TGTGCCAGCAGTTACGGCAGGCCTCATGGGTATAATTCACCCCTCCACTTT.

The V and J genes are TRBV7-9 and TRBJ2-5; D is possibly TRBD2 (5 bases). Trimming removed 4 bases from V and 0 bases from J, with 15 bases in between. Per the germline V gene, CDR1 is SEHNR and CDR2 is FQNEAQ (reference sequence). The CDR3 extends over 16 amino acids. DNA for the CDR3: TGTGCCAGCAGCTCCGTAGCGCTGCCGTACCAAGAGACCCAGTACTTC. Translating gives CASSSVALPYQETQYF.

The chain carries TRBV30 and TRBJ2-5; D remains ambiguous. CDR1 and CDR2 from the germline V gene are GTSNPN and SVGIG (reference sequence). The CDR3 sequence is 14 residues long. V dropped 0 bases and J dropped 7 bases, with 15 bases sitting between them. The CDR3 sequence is CAWSVRNGVRTQYF. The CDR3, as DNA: TGTGCCTGGAGTGTAAGGAATGGGGTACGGACCCAGTACTTC. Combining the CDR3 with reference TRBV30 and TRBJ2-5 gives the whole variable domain SQTIHQWPATLVQPVGSPLSLECTVEGTSNPNLYWYRQAAGRGLQLLFYSVGIGQISSEVPQNLSASRPQDRQFILSSKKLLLSDSGFYLCAWSVRNGVRTQYFGPGTRLLVL.

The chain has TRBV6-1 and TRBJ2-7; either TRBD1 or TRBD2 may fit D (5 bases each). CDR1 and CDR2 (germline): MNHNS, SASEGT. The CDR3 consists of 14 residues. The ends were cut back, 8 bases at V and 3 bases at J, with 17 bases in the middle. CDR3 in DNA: TGTGCCAGCGCGGCCCCAAGGGACGGCTACGAGCAGTACTTC. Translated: CASAAPRDGYEQYF.

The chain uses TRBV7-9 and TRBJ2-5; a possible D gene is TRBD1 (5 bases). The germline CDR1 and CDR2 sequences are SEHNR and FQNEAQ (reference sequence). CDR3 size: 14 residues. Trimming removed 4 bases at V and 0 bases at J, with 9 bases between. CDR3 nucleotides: TGTGCCAGCAGCTCAGACAGATACCAAGAGACCCAGTACTTC. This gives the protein CASSSDRYQETQYF.